A single TCR beta chain is shown here with its context. The clone's antigen remains unknown. Base qualities are missing; no much larger clone stands one base away. These data come from a study of cytomegalovirus exposure and HLA in healthy donors (dated by TCRdb to between 2016 and 2019). Background on the whole study: An earlier analysis of 550 to 700 of the donors reported 250 to 300 Gb of sequence data and more than 90 million unique TCR beta sequences from around 200 million T cells. An early release covering some 640 HLA-typed donors comprised around 300 gigabases of sequencing data and 85 million to 100 million unique TCR sequences. Of the approximately 400 genotyped donors, less than 85% were placed in the genetic ancestry cluster associated with self-reported Caucasian donors. The study aimed to test whether cataloging public T cell receptors could reveal signatures of past pathogen exposure. The T cell repertoires of 700 or so subjects were profiled by immunosequencing and related to cytomegalovirus serostatus. A separate validation cohort of roughly 120 different subjects was used in addition to the 666-subject first cohort. High-throughput TCR immunosequencing, statistical association of individual TCRs with disease status, and machine learning were combined to predict cytomegalovirus infection status. In a later analysis, previously published TCR beta repertoires from hundreds of donors were re-analyzed and high-resolution HLA genotyping was added so that TCR occurrence patterns could be studied. In the later analysis, no new phenotypic data were used to find candidate immune exposures; instead, reliance was placed on TCR beta sequences and their occurrence across donors. In an earlier analysis of a few hundred of the donors, high-throughput TCR beta sequencing was used to judge whether each TCR beta V gene segment behaved as functional or pseudogenic. Alongside the repertoire data, information on donor age, sex, ethnicity and CMV serostatus was compiled. A later genetic analysis used genome-wide SNP genotypes for about 65% of the roughly 670 donors, treating that subset as a discovery cohort. Every repertoire in the discovery cohort had been generated on one and the same sequencing platform. HLA typing included class I and class II loci at four-digit resolution. Typing coverage varied by locus: roughly 629-640 donors for A, B, C, DRB1 and DQB1; under 550 for DQA1; more than 600 for DPA1; 400 to 480 for DPB1. Five DR-DQ haplotypes were treated as single units for association and clustering because of strong linkage in the cohort. Among around 400 genotyped donors of the cohort, an average of approximately 240,000 unique TCR beta nucleotide sequences were sequenced per donor, 15% to 20% of them non-productive.

Study-level results and caveats: Assigning TCR associations to individual alleles was difficult when HLA alleles, especially DR and DQ, strongly co-occurred. In an earlier analysis of about 600 of the donors, most TCR beta V segments appeared in productive rearrangements about 87% or about 30% of the time, broadly matching IMGT annotations. In a later analysis, HLA-associated TCR beta chains were found to be more clonally expanded and to have lower generation probabilities than equally common non-associated chains. A group of highly shared sequence variants was considered likely to be a technical artifact of the sequencing pipeline. The classifier was reported to diagnose cytomegalovirus status with high specificity and sensitivity in both the original and validation cohorts. Because the 87-base-pair reads could not distinguish some IMGT-functional V segments, including TRBV6-2 and TRBV6-3, those segments were excluded. The study gave a list of over 150 TCR beta chains associated with cytomegalovirus. A later analysis found that TCR association rates varied across HLA loci, with DRB1 alleles showing the most associated TCRs and HLA-C alleles the fewest. Across donors, most TCR sequences were observed very rarely, whereas some public TCRs were present in many individuals. Only TCR beta chains were sequenced in this cohort, and the absence of alpha or paired-chain data limited detectable features. HLA typing was unavailable for some donors at each locus, so association tests used only the typed subset. Three of the identified cytomegalovirus-associated TCR beta chains were confirmed in vitro to be specific for cytomegalovirus antigens. Presence/absence analyses assumed roughly uniform sequencing depth across donors, an assumption that may not hold. According to a later genetic analysis, donors in an Asian-associated ancestry cluster had fewer N-insertions in productive TCRs than the approximately 670-donor mean. The only immune exposure information available for the cohort was CMV serostatus. A further reported finding was that TCR beta sequences accurately predicted the HLA-A and HLA-B alleles for most subjects in the first cohort. A later analysis found that most CMV-associated TCR beta chains appeared HLA-restricted, with HLA associations seemingly driven largely by CMV exposure. The earlier analysis of some 540 of the donors excluded about 16 rarely observed V segments, including chromosome 9 orphons, because counts were too low. The authors suggested that the approach could potentially be generalized to other disease states and immunological phenotypes. According to a later analysis, parvovirus B19, influenza, CMV and Epstein-Barr virus appeared linked to several top co-occurrence clusters. An association between a missense DCLRE1C variant and V-gene and J-gene trimming of TCR beta chains was found in a later genetic analysis and replicated in an independent cohort. At a false discovery rate of 0.05, a later analysis linked under 20,000 TCR beta sequences to specific HLA alleles. Correlated functional status among segregating V segments might be attributable to linkage disequilibrium, but an unknown experimental factor could not be ruled out.

In total, more than 500 healthy bone marrow donors made up the cohort. At the time of sampling, all cohort members were nominally healthy, though unrecorded immune exposures were likely present. The donor tested CMV seronegative and was one of the 352 seronegative cohort members. Every donor gave a peripheral blood sample, and the peripheral blood mononuclear cells from that sample were used for TCR beta sequencing. The Qiagen DNeasy Blood Extraction Kit was used to extract genomic DNA from the blood cell samples. The germline V gene (reference sequence) specifies DFQATT as CDR1 and SNEGSKA as CDR2. The germline ends are 8 bases apart after V is trimmed by 5 bases and J by 4 bases. From the cysteine through the phenylalanine, the CDR3 covers 11 amino acids. Of all the DNA, just the CDR3 is kept, 33 bases in frame from base 1. The library was produced with the immunoSEQ multiplex PCR assay. For the multiplex PCR, a mixture combining 60 forward primers for TCR Vbeta segments and 13 reverse primers for TCR Jbeta segments was used. A multiplex PCR assay on genomic DNA amplified the CDR3 region of rearranged TCR beta genes. The Illumina HiSeq System was used to sequence the amplified TCR beta libraries as 87-base-pair reads. In the original analysis: A later analysis tallied roughly 78 million unique TCR beta chains across the 700 or so repertoires, and around 12 million of those chains were shared by two or more donors. Raw reads were error-corrected and collapsed into unique sequences by a nearest-neighbor algorithm in which closely related sequences were merged to remove PCR and sequencing errors. Alignment of CDR3 sequences to IMGT reference sequences was used to assign V, D and J gene segments. For a sequence to be retained, a match of at least six nucleotides was required to both a V gene segment and a J gene segment. Rearrangements were classified as productive when the CDR3 lacked stop codons and remained in frame with V and J, and all other rearrangements were classified as non-productive. Following IMGT convention, CDR3 was defined as the stretch from the second conserved V-encoded cysteine to the conserved J-encoded phenylalanine. Sequences without an unambiguous match to a single V gene segment were excluded from the earlier analysis of about 640 of the donors. An earlier analysis of a few hundred of the donors classified V segments as functional when productive rearrangements were above 56.7% and as segregating when the standard deviation between donors was above 5%. A statistical classification framework was built to diagnose cytomegalovirus status from the catalog of TCR beta chain sequences. In a later analysis, V and J genes were assigned by comparing TCR nucleotide sequences against IMGT/GENE-DB human TR gene sequences. In a later analysis, CDR3 sequences and most-parsimonious VDJ recombination scenarios were assigned using the TCRdist pipeline. In a later analysis, each TCR beta chain was defined by its CDR3 amino acid sequence together with its V-gene family, and reads lacking a unique V-gene family were excluded. In a later analysis, a few hundred highly shared, low-generation-probability nucleotide sequences were removed to address suspected cross-contamination and a sequencing artifact. A later analysis calculated a clonal expansion index for each public chain from normalized within-repertoire ranks of inferred template counts. In a later analysis, generation probabilities were computed using a VDJ recombination model fitted to out-of-frame rearrangements, and the results were checked against IGoR. In a later analysis, TCR-TCR, TCR-HLA and TCR-CMV co-occurrence was scored with hypergeometric tests, and a repertoire-size bias correction was applied to TCR pairs. In a later analysis, false discovery rates were estimated by permuting HLA or CMV assignments 20 times. In a later analysis, co-occurring TCRs were grouped using DBSCAN, and TCRdist sequence similarity was added for clustering within HLA-allele-positive subsets. Repertoires with fewer than 30,000 or more than 120,000 public chains were left out of co-occurrence clustering, as were several repertoires with anomalous nucleotide sharing. TCRdb holds this immuneACCESS table with in-frame rearrangements only. Some clones are missing; in checked studies, unresolved V genes explain under half, and the rest has no known cause. That table furnishes V, J and clone size, whereas the DNA furnished D and trimming. This sample lists around 67,000 clones; around 61% were detected once. Clones ranked in the top ten supply 3% of the sample.

Material: PBMCs. The clonotype originates from a woman in her 50s in good health and CMV-seronegative. The chain uses TRBV20-1 and TRBJ1-2; tentative D gene TRBD1, with 5 bases matching. In nucleotide form, the sequence is TGCAGTGCTGGACACGGCTATGGCTACACCTTC. Its product reads: CSAGHGYGYTF.